The TCR beta chain described here comes from a study of metastatic and nonmetastatic thyroid tumors. Thyroid surgery was preceded by no treatment in any patient. This clone has at least ten counts. TCRdb re-processed the PCR reads through MiXCR. This table holds about 24,000 clones, roughly 23% found once. J lost 3 bases, V lost 4 bases, and 3 bases had no gene match. CDR3 size: 14 residues. Germline assignment: CDR1 LGHDT and CDR2 YNNKEL (reference sequence). The chain employs TRBV3-1 and TRBJ1-3, with 7 bases matching TRBD1. This receptor was obtained from a male donor with papillary thyroid cancer or a benign thyroid nodule (not recorded which). Some clones in this sample may be carry-over from other donors' samples. What was sequenced was blood. DNA of the CDR3: TGTGCCAGCAGCCCAAGGACAGGTGGAAACACCATATATTTT. This gives the protein CASSPRTGGNTIYF.